Sequencing of this TCR beta chain was carried out in a study of monozygotic twins with cystic fibrosis. On the study more broadly: Library input was about 3.3 micrograms of fragmented DNA, with 15 PCR cycles.

This CDR3 has 15 residues. Trimming left V 3 bases short and J 0 bases short, with 13 bases between. Germline CDR1 and CDR2: SGHRS and YFSETQ. This table comes from immunoSEQ multiplex PCR, and its TCRdb copy is limited to in-frame clones, with some not included. The table has more than 30,000 clones, 95% to 98% seen once. The specimen sequenced was blood. The receptor was isolated from a girl between 2 and 10 years old with cystic fibrosis. The V gene is TRBV5-1, the J gene TRBJ2-7; tentatively, D is TRBD1 (5 bases). CDR3 coding DNA: TGCGCCAGCAGCTCGACAGCTCCCAACTCCTACGAGCAGTACTTC. This codes for CASSSTAPNSYEQYF.